Below are 8 T cell receptor beta chains sequenced from a single sample in a study of OX40 agonist ivuxolimab in advanced cancers. Libraries were prepared by immunoSEQ multiplex PCR; TCRdb keeps only in-frame clonotypes and omits some of them. Among 98,000 or so clones, approximately 90% were seen once, and the ten largest hold around 0.61%. The sequencing used CD4+ or CD8+ T cells sorted from blood, collected in a trial of the OX40 agonist ivuxolimab. These receptors were collected from an adult with an advanced solid tumor such as melanoma, head and neck, liver or kidney cancer.

The chain is built from TRBV21-1 and TRBJ1-3. TRBV21-1 is reported as a pseudogene. This CDR3 comprises 14 residues. In nucleotides, the CDR3 is TGTGCCAGCAGCAAATCCGGGGCTGGAAACACCATATATTTT. Residues: CASSKSGAGNTIYF.

In this sample, this clone turned up once. Other DNA sequences in this specimen translate into the identical CDR3. The DNA for the CDR3 is TGTGCCAGCAGCTTAGGACAGGGGCAAAATCAGCCCCAGCATTTT. The encoded protein is CASSLGQGQNQPQHF. The J gene is TRBJ1-5, the V gene TRBV5-8; 9 nucleotides agree with TRBD1. CDR1 is SGHTS, CDR2 YDEGEE, per germline. The CDR3 sequence is 15 residues long. Trimming removed 2 bases from V and 4 bases from J; junction bases left unmatched: 4.

This chain uses TRBV19 with TRBJ2-5, with TRBD2 as a possible D gene (5 bases). Germline CDR1 is LNHDA and CDR2 is SQIVND (reference sequence). The length of the CDR3 is 13 residues. The V gene lost 10 bases and the J gene lost 0 bases, with 12 bases spanning the gap. The CDR3 reads CATQRANQETQYF. CDR3 DNA: TGTGCCACACAGAGGGCCAACCAAGAGACCCAGTACTTC.

The chain uses TRBV6-1 and TRBJ2-3; D may be TRBD1 (6 bases). This CDR3 comprises 13 residues. The germline CDR1 and CDR2 sequences are MNHNS and SASEGT. The germline V and J ends were trimmed by 7 bases and 4 bases, with 12 bases remaining between them. The CDR3 spells CASKGQPSDTQYF. The CDR3, as DNA: TGTGCCAGCAAAGGACAGCCTTCAGATACGCAGTATTTT.

Only a few counts were recorded for this clone. The V and J genes are TRBV7-2 and TRBJ2-7, with D perhaps matching TRBD1 (6 bases). This CDR3 has 16 residues. V was pared by 5 bases and J by 1 base, with 18 bases between. Germline CDR1 SGHTA, CDR2 FQGNSA. This CDR3 reads CASSQQGGRISYEQYF. DNA of the CDR3: TGTGCCAGCAGCCAGCAAGGGGGACGGATTTCCTACGAGCAGTACTTC.

This chain uses TRBV5-1 with TRBJ2-6; D is ambiguous. Germline loops: CDR1 SGHRS, CDR2 YFSETQ. The length of the CDR3 is 16 residues. Trimming removed 0 bases at V and 2 bases at J, with 9 bases between. This CDR3 reads CASSLVASTGANVLTF. DNA of the CDR3: TGCGCCAGCAGCTTGGTCGCCTCTACTGGGGCCAACGTCCTGACTTTC.

This chain links TRBV5-1 with TRBJ2-7; D is tentatively TRBD1 or TRBD2 (5 bases each). The germline gives CDR1 SGHRS, CDR2 YFSETQ. The V gene lost 6 bases and the J gene lost 1 base, with 11 bases spanning the gap. This CDR3 spans 13 amino acids. The DNA of the CDR3 is TGCGCCAGCACAAGGGACCAGTCCTACGAGCAGTACTTC. It yields the protein CASTRDQSYEQYF.

This chain connects TRBV30 to TRBJ1-2; 7 bases are a match to TRBD1. This CDR3 contains 14 residues. Germline CDR1 GTSNPN, CDR2 SVGIG (reference sequence). J lost 1 base, V lost 0 bases, and 2 bases had no gene match. The CDR3 sequence: CAWSVAGGNYGYTF. As DNA, the CDR3 is TGTGCCTGGAGTGTGGCAGGGGGTAACTATGGCTACACCTTC.